The 9 T cell receptor beta chains reported below all come from one sample, sequenced in a study of Ad26.COV2.S vaccination and SARS-CoV-2 variants (dated by TCRdb to the early 2020s). Library construction relied on the immunoSEQ multiplex PCR assay. TCRdb re-hosts the immuneACCESS table, in-frame sequences only. Its copies lack some clones; in the studies checked, an unresolved V gene accounts for under half of them, and the cause for the rest is not known. Within this sample are about 350,000 clones, with 70% to 90% of them counted one time only. The top ten clones comprise 3.3% of the sample. Per the publication, the treatment or condition label means: some 20 received Ad26.COV2.S at low or high dose, single or two shots; about five received placebo; per-sample allocation not given. Repertoires of vaccine and placebo recipients were sequenced from samples collected on day 63 after the first injection.

The sample consisted of peripheral blood, taken in a trial of Ad26.COV2.S vaccine versus placebo. Source of these receptors: a person between 18 and 60 years old who received the Ad26.COV2.S COVID-19 vaccine or a placebo.

V usage is TRBV9 and J usage is TRBJ1-4; the D is unclear. V was shortened by 0 bases and J by 0 bases, with 9 bases between the two germline ends. The CDR3 loop spans 16 amino acids. Looked up from germline, CDR1 is SGDLS and CDR2 is YYNGEE. CDR3 region: CASSVEPFATNEKLFF. The CDR3 bases are TGTGCCAGCAGCGTAGAGCCGTTCGCAACTAATGAAAAACTGTTTTTT.

The chain joins TRBV6-2 or TRBV6-3 to TRBJ1-5, with D possibly matching TRBD1 (5 bases). CDR1 and CDR2 (germline): MNHEY, SVGEGT. Trimming took off 5 bases at V and 2 bases at J, with 13 bases between the two ends. This CDR3 region has 15 residues. The CDR3 DNA sequence: TGTGCCAGCAGTCAAGGGGCCGTCCGCAATCAGCCCCAGCATTTT. This translates into CASSQGAVRNQPQHF.

This clone was picked up a small number of times. The chain carries TRBV11-2 and TRBJ2-3; D perhaps matches TRBD2 (5 bases). Between the trimmed V and J ends, which lost 7 bases and 4 bases, there was a span of 15 bases. Germline CDR1 reads SGHAT; CDR2 reads FQNNGV. CDR3 length equals 14 residues. The CDR3 region is CASTTGGSPDTQYF. CDR3 coding DNA: TGTGCCAGCACCACCGGAGGTAGTCCAGATACGCAGTATTTT.

V is TRBV5-1 and J is TRBJ2-3; tentative D call: TRBD1 (6 bases). The germline V gene encodes CDR1 SGHRS and CDR2 YFSETQ. CDR3 length equals 15 residues. V gave up 4 bases and J gave up 2 bases, with 14 bases separating them. The CDR3, as DNA: TGCGCCAGCAGCCGGAACACAGGGCTCACAGATACGCAGTATTTT. Translation gives CASSRNTGLTDTQYF.

The gene calls are TRBV10-3 and TRBJ2-6, with D possibly being TRBD1 or TRBD2 (5 bases each). The V end was cut by 3 bases, the J end by 0 bases, with 18 bases between. CDR1 ENHRY and CDR2 SYGVKD come from the germline V gene. The CDR3 runs 19 residues. This chain's CDR3 is CAISEGSRGPSSGANVLTF. The CDR3 coding sequence is TGTGCCATCAGTGAAGGTAGTAGGGGACCGAGCTCTGGGGCCAACGTCCTGACTTTC.

The chain links TRBV7-9 to TRBJ2-6; D call uncertain. Germline V lookup: CDR1 SEHNR, CDR2 FQNEAQ (reference sequence). V was cut by 2 bases and J by 5 bases, with 22 bases left in between. This CDR3 spans 19 amino acids. The CDR3 DNA sequence: TGTGCCAGCAGCTTAAAATCTGGCTCATATCTGGGTTGGGCCAACGTCCTGACTTTC. This codes for CASSLKSGSYLGWANVLTF. The whole variable domain, filled in from reference TRBV7-9 and TRBJ2-6, reads DTGVSQNPRHKITKRGQNVTFRCDPISEHNRLYWYRQTLGQGPEFLTYFQNEAQLEKSRLLSDRFSAERPKGSFSTLEIQRTEQGDSAMYLCASSLKSGSYLGWANVLTFGAGSRLTVL.

In its sample, this clone was seen a few times. This sequence joins TRBV7-2 and TRBJ2-7; D remains ambiguous. The CDR3 length is 14 residues. Germline V gene sequence: CDR1 SGHTA, CDR2 FQGNSA. Trimming left V 5 bases short and J 0 bases short, with 11 bases between. CDR3 nucleotides: TGTGCCAGCAGCCCGTACTACACCTCCTACGAGCAGTACTTC. As protein: CASSPYYTSYEQYF.

The chain uses TRBV6-2 or TRBV6-3 and TRBJ1-2; tentative D call: TRBD1 (5 bases). CDR1 and CDR2 (germline): MNHEY, SVGEGT. The ends were cut back, 2 bases at V and 4 bases at J, with 14 bases in the middle. There are 15 residues in the CDR3. The CDR3 is CASSYVGADLYGYTF. The CDR3 DNA sequence: TGTGCCAGCAGTTACGTAGGGGCGGACCTCTATGGCTACACCTTC.

The rearrangement links TRBV7-2 to TRBJ2-5; D possibly corresponds to TRBD1 (5 bases). CDR3 size: 16 residues. In germline, CDR1 is SGHTA, CDR2 FQGNSA. V was pared by 5 bases and J by 3 bases, with 19 bases between. The CDR3 coding sequence is TGTGCCAGCAGCCAAGGGGTCGGGCTGCAAAAAGAGACCCAGTACTTC. Amino acid sequence: CASSQGVGLQKETQYF.